A single T cell receptor beta chain is shown here with its context. What it binds is not known. The sample is drawn from a study of cytomegalovirus exposure and HLA in healthy donors. Study-wide results and limits: The likely origin of a cluster of highly shared sequence variants was a sequencing artifact. Several of the most significant clusters appeared, in a later analysis, to be linked to common viral pathogens.

The PCR was carried out with 60 Vbeta primers and 13 Jbeta primers. Assay used: immunoSEQ multiplex PCR; TCRdb lists only in-frame clones, some missing. The sample has roughly 110,000 clones; approximately 81% are singletons. Trimming pared 0 bases from V and 7 bases from J, leaving 12 bases between. This CDR3 is 14 amino acids long. The germline gives CDR1 SEHNR, CDR2 FQNEAQ (reference sequence). The sequencing sample was made of PBMCs. The receptor was derived from a young man in good health and CMV-seronegative. The chain joins TRBV7-9 to TRBJ1-2, with D possibly matching TRBD1 (6 bases). Here the CDR3 DNA reads TGTGCCAGCAGCTTAGCGAACAGGGTTGGTGGCTACACCTTC. As protein: CASSLANRVGGYTF.